This TCR beta chain was recorded in a study of cytomegalovirus exposure and HLA in healthy donors (dated by TCRdb to 2016 to 2017). Turning to the overall study: According to an earlier analysis of several hundred of the donors, some 180 million T cells yielded 95 million to 140 million unique TCR beta sequences and about 300 Gb of sequence data. Roughly 300 gigabases of sequencing data and around 80 million unique TCR sequences made up an early release that covered nearly 650 HLA-typed donors. Of the roughly 400 genotyped donors, approximately 80% fell in the genetic ancestry cluster associated with self-reported Caucasian donors. The aim of the study was to test whether cataloging public T cell receptors could identify signatures of past pathogen exposure. The study used immunosequencing to profile the T cell repertoires of hundreds of subjects and linked those repertoires to cytomegalovirus serostatus. Besides the first cohort of roughly 700 subjects, a separate validation cohort made up of roughly 120 different subjects was used. To predict cytomegalovirus infection status, the study brought together high-throughput TCR immunosequencing, statistical association of individual TCRs with disease status, and machine learning. To study patterns of TCR occurrence, a later analysis re-analyzed previously published TCR beta repertoires from around 660 donors and added high-resolution HLA genotyping. Rather than drawing on any new phenotypic data, the later analysis identified candidate immune exposures from TCR beta sequences and the way those sequences occurred across donors. An earlier analysis of approximately 640 of the donors applied high-throughput TCR beta sequencing to assess whether each TCR beta V gene segment acted as functional or pseudogenic. Donor age, sex, ethnicity and CMV serostatus were compiled together with the repertoire data. In a later genetic analysis, genome-wide SNP genotypes for about three fifths of the roughly 670 donors were used, and that subset was treated as a discovery cohort. All discovery cohort repertoires had been generated using a single sequencing platform. HLA typing covered class I and class II loci at four-digit resolution. Typing coverage differed by locus: A, B, C, DRB1 and DQB1 were typed in roughly 629-630 donors, DQA1 in around 500, DPA1 in around 610, and DPB1 in roughly 450. Four to six DR-DQ haplotypes were handled as single units for association and clustering, since linkage in the cohort was strong. Among over 350 genotyped donors of the cohort, an average of around 240,000 unique TCR beta nucleotide sequences were sequenced per donor, roughly a sixth of them non-productive. Broad study findings and their caveats: In vitro tests confirmed that a few of the cytomegalovirus-associated TCR beta chains recognize cytomegalovirus antigens. In the study, some 160 TCR beta chains were listed as associated with cytomegalovirus. A later analysis reported that several top co-occurrence clusters appeared linked to parvovirus B19, influenza, CMV and Epstein-Barr virus. Correlated functional status among segregating V segments might be attributable to linkage disequilibrium, but an unknown experimental factor could not be ruled out. Broadly in line with IMGT annotations, most TCR beta V segments showed up in productive rearrangements about 87% or about 30% of the time in an earlier analysis of several hundred of the donors. CMV serostatus was the only immune exposure information available for the cohort. The classifier was reported to diagnose cytomegalovirus status with high specificity and sensitivity in both the original and validation cohorts. In a later analysis, some 18,000 TCR beta sequences were associated with specific HLA alleles at a false discovery rate of 0.05. The sequencing pipeline was judged likely to have produced a cluster of highly shared sequence variants as a technical artifact. A further reported finding was that TCR beta sequences accurately predicted the HLA-A and HLA-B alleles for most subjects in the first cohort. Only TCR beta chains were sequenced in this cohort, and the absence of alpha or paired-chain data limited detectable features. In a later analysis, HLA-associated TCR beta chains were found to be more clonally expanded and to have lower generation probabilities than equally common non-associated chains. Compared with the 666-donor mean, donors in an Asian-associated ancestry cluster had fewer N-insertions in productive TCRs, according to a later genetic analysis. Some IMGT-functional V segments, including TRBV6-2 and TRBV6-3, could not be told apart with the 87-base-pair reads, so those segments were excluded. According to the authors, the approach could potentially be generalized to other disease states and immunological phenotypes. Presence/absence analyses assumed roughly uniform sequencing depth across donors, an assumption that may not hold. A later genetic analysis associated a missense DCLRE1C variant with V-gene and J-gene trimming of TCR beta chains, and an independent cohort replicated the association. Because HLA typing was unavailable for some donors at each locus, only the typed subset was used in association tests. Most TCR sequences were observed very rarely across donors, whereas some public TCRs were present in many individuals. When HLA alleles, especially DR and DQ, strongly co-occurred, TCR associations were difficult to assign to individual alleles. A later analysis found that TCR association rates varied across HLA loci, with DRB1 alleles showing the most associated TCRs and HLA-C alleles the fewest. Because counts were too low, approximately 15 rarely observed V segments, including chromosome 9 orphons, were excluded from the earlier analysis of about 500 of the donors. In a later analysis, most CMV-associated TCR beta chains were found to appear HLA-restricted, with HLA associations seemingly driven largely by CMV exposure.

Library method: the immunoSEQ multiplex PCR assay. The multiplex PCR relied on a mix of 60 forward primers for TCR Vbeta segments and 13 reverse primers for TCR Jbeta segments. The CDR3 region of rearranged TCR beta genes was amplified from genomic DNA by a multiplex PCR assay. The amplified TCR beta libraries were sequenced on the Illumina HiSeq System as 87-base-pair reads. For the original study's pipeline: A later analysis counted about 80 million unique TCR beta chains across the 670 or so repertoires, and 9.5 million to 11 million of these chains were shared by at least two donors. Raw reads were error-corrected and collapsed into unique sequences by a nearest-neighbor algorithm in which closely related sequences were merged to remove PCR and sequencing errors. V, D and J gene segments were assigned by aligning CDR3 sequences to IMGT reference sequences. Each retained sequence needed at least a six-nucleotide match to both a V gene segment and a J gene segment. Rearrangements were classified as productive when the CDR3 lacked stop codons and remained in frame with V and J, and all other rearrangements were classified as non-productive. Following IMGT convention, CDR3 was defined as the stretch from the second conserved V-encoded cysteine to the conserved J-encoded phenylalanine. Sequences without an unambiguous match to a single V gene segment were excluded from the earlier analysis of about 600 of the donors. In an earlier analysis of several hundred of the donors, V segments were called functional above 56.7% productive rearrangements and were called segregating when the between-donor standard deviation exceeded 5%. A statistical classification framework was developed to diagnose cytomegalovirus status using the catalog of TCR beta chain sequences. V and J gene assignment, in a later analysis, came from comparing TCR nucleotide sequences with IMGT/GENE-DB human TR gene sequences. In a later analysis, CDR3 sequences and most-parsimonious VDJ recombination scenarios were assigned using the TCRdist pipeline. In a later analysis, each TCR beta chain was defined by its CDR3 amino acid sequence together with its V-gene family, and reads without a unique V-gene family were excluded. In a later analysis, 450 to 600 highly shared, low-generation-probability nucleotide sequences were removed to address suspected cross-contamination and a sequencing artifact. In a later analysis, a clonal expansion index was calculated for each public chain from normalized within-repertoire ranks of inferred template counts. In a later analysis, generation probabilities were computed with a VDJ recombination model fitted to out-of-frame rearrangements, and the resulting probabilities were checked against IGoR. Hypergeometric tests were used in a later analysis to score TCR-TCR, TCR-HLA and TCR-CMV co-occurrence, with a repertoire-size bias correction applied to the TCR pairs. In a later analysis, false discovery rates were estimated by permuting HLA or CMV assignments 20 times. In a later analysis, co-occurring TCRs were grouped using DBSCAN, with TCRdist sequence similarity added in when clustering inside HLA-allele-positive subsets. Repertoires with fewer than 30,000 or more than 120,000 public chains, plus five repertoires with anomalous nucleotide sharing, were excluded from co-occurrence clustering. The table was pulled from immuneACCESS by TCRdb, which kept in-frame rearrangements only. Such tables lose some clones; where checked, under half of the loss comes from unresolved V genes, and the rest has no known cause. The V and J calls and clone size are taken from that table; D and trimming were inferred from the DNA. The table for this sample lists about 120,000 clones; approximately 79% of them were counted only once. The ten biggest clones cover around 6.6% of the sample.

The cohort consisted of fewer than 700 healthy bone marrow donors. At the time of sampling, every cohort member was nominally healthy, though immune exposures that went unrecorded were likely present. The donor tested CMV seropositive and was one of the 289 seropositive cohort members. A peripheral blood sample was provided by each donor, and peripheral blood mononuclear cells were used for TCR beta sequencing. Genomic DNA extraction from the blood cell samples was performed with the Qiagen DNeasy Blood Extraction Kit. As regards this clone: Its antigen specificity is not known. No base quality values were provided; no much bigger clone lies one nucleotide off.

The CDR3 runs 18 residues from the cysteine to the phenylalanine. Only the CDR3 DNA stays, 54 bases, in frame from base 1. According to the germline V gene, CDR1 reads SGHNT and CDR2 reads YENEEA. Trimming accounts for 4 bases at V and 0 bases at J, while the number of junction bases matched to no gene is 10. This receptor was obtained from a man aged 25 to 45 in good health and CMV-seropositive. The rearranged chain carries TRBV11-3 and TRBJ2-1, with 9 central nucleotides matching TRBD2. The sequencing sample was made of PBMCs. The CDR3 is CASSSNSGGLFSYNEQFF. The DNA reads TGTGCCAGCAGCTCCAATAGCGGGGGCCTTTTCTCCTACAATGAGCAGTTCTTC.